A selection of T cell receptor beta chains follows, all from one sample in a study of blood T cell repertoires in COVID-19. The assay was immunoSEQ multiplex PCR, and TCRdb's table has in-frame clones only and misses some. The profile covers about 130,000 clones, with 65% to 85% appearing a single time and 1.5% to 2% taken by the ten largest. Sequencing was carried out using peripheral blood. These receptors were obtained from a man in his 70s with acute or convalescent COVID-19. Both conserved end residues are part of each CDR3.

16	TRBV5-1	TRBJ2-1	CASSSSGGTLYNEQFF
15	TRBV19	TRBJ1-6	CASSPNPTLNSPLHF
13	TRBV29-1	TRBJ1-2	CSATGGEYYGYTF
12	TRBV2	TRBJ1-1	CASGSGASEAFF
17	TRBV7-2	TRBJ2-1	CASSQGLAGGSYNEQFF
13	TRBV9	TRBJ2-7	CASSVAPAYEQYF
15	TRBV5-1	TRBJ2-7	CASSFTSGSSYEQYF
14	TRBV6-5	TRBJ1-1	CASSSIQRNTEAFF
14	TRBV28	TRBJ1-3	CASSSGGSKNTIYF
15	TRBV7-9	TRBJ1-4	CASSSDRATNEKLFF
16	TRBV6-5	TRBJ1-4	CASSYGQGLTNEKLFF
14	TRBV6-6	TRBJ2-2	CATRGAGGTGELFF
13	TRBV2	TRBJ1-2	CASRAGRDYGYTF
17	TRBV3-1/TRBV3-2	TRBJ2-1	CASSQDLGTVAYNEQFF
15	TRBV4-1	TRBJ1-5	CASSQDRGKNQPQHF